The 22 T cell receptor beta chains listed next were all sequenced from one sample in a study of T cell responses to AZD1222 COVID-19 vaccine. Only in-frame clones appear in the TCRdb table, and some are missing; sequencing was by immunoSEQ multiplex PCR. The table lists 140,000 to 150,000 clones, 92% of them singletons. Sequences were derived from peripheral blood, sampled on day 0 of AZD1222 vaccination. Every receptor here comes from an adult in good health.

The chain uses TRBV30 and TRBJ2-5, with 10 positions matching TRBD2. This CDR3 region has 16 residues. Trimming cost V 5 bases and J 7 bases; bases outside gene matches: 16. Germline-derived CDR1 and CDR2 are GTSNPN and SVGIG (reference sequence). The CDR3 coding sequence is TGTGCCTGGGGCCGGGTGAAAGCGGGAGGGCCGTGGACCCAGTACTTC. Its translation is CAWGRVKAGGPWTQYF.

V gene TRBV5-6 combines with J gene TRBJ2-5, with D unclear. The germline CDR1 and CDR2 sequences are SGHDT and YYEEEE. Trimming cost V 3 bases and J 1 base, with 16 bases left between them. The CDR3 has 16 residues. CDR3 protein: CASSSTSSGVQETQYF. CDR3 sequence (DNA): TGTGCCAGCAGCTCAACATCCTCGGGCGTCCAAGAGACCCAGTACTTC.

The chain recombines TRBV28 with TRBJ1-1, with 8 bases fitting TRBD1. Germline lookup yields CDR1 MDHEN and CDR2 SYDVKM. V shed 4 bases, J shed 11 bases, and the junction held 9 bases outside the gene matches. The length of the CDR3 is 13 residues. CDR3 bases: TGTGCCAGCAGTTCCCCAGGGGGCGTTGATGCTTTCTTT. This encodes CASSSPGGVDAFF. Combining the CDR3 with reference TRBV28 and TRBJ1-1 gives the whole variable domain DVKVTQSSRYLVKRTGEKVFLECVQDMDHENMFWYRQDPGLGLRLIYFSYDVKMKEKGDIPEGYSVSREKKERFSLILESASTNQTSMYLCASSSPGGVDAFFGQGTRLTVV.

In DNA form, the CDR3 reads TGCGCCAGCAGTACCGACCGCCACAATGAGCAGTTCTTC. Amino acid sequence: CASSTDRHNEQFF. The gene calls are TRBV5-1 and TRBJ2-1; D uncertain. This CDR3 has 13 amino acids. Germline values: CDR1 SGHRS, CDR2 YFSETQ. V gave up 5 bases and J gave up 5 bases, with 11 bases separating them.

This clone was recorded only once. V usage is TRBV28 and J usage is TRBJ1-3; D unresolved. Trimming left V 4 bases short and J 0 bases short, with 10 bases between. This CDR3 is built from 15 residues. From germline, CDR1 is MDHEN and CDR2 SYDVKM. The CDR3 region is CASSSLLGSGNTIYF. The CDR3 DNA reads as TGTGCCAGCAGTTCCCTACTTGGCTCTGGAAACACCATATATTTT.

This chain links TRBV4-1 with TRBJ1-5, with D perhaps matching TRBD1 (6 bases). Per the germline V gene, CDR1 is MGHRA and CDR2 is YSYEKL. The germline V and J ends were trimmed by 3 bases and 4 bases, with 13 bases remaining between them. The CDR3 loop spans 15 amino acids. The CDR3 DNA reads TGCGCCAGCAGCCACGGTAACAGGGAGAATCAGCCCCAGCATTTT. Protein sequence: CASSHGNRENQPQHF.

The chain has TRBV10-3 and TRBJ2-2; TRBD1 agrees at 8 bases. The germline V gene encodes CDR1 ENHRY and CDR2 SYGVKD. The CDR3 runs 14 residues. With 8 bases clipped from V and 0 bases from J, the junction kept 2 bases outside the gene matches. The CDR3 spells CAIGGQANTGELFF. The CDR3 bases are TGTGCCATCGGGGGACAGGCGAACACCGGGGAGCTGTTTTTT.

The chain joins TRBV25-1 to TRBJ2-5; the D gene is possibly TRBD2 (6 bases). The V gene lost 5 bases and the J gene lost 5 bases, with 15 bases spanning the gap. This CDR3 has 14 residues. Germline values: CDR1 MGHDK, CDR2 SYGVNS. This chain's CDR3 is CASSFFRGTETQYF. CDR3 coding DNA: TGTGCCAGCAGTTTTTTTCGCGGGACGGAGACCCAGTACTTC.

The chain uses TRBV27 and TRBJ2-2; 9 nucleotides agree with TRBD2. The V gene's germline CDR1 is MNHEY and CDR2 SMNVEV (reference sequence). V gave up 3 bases and J gave up 6 bases; unmatched junction bases: 5. This CDR3 comprises 15 residues. CDR3 sequence reads: CASSFSGSSAGELFF. For the CDR3, the DNA is TGTGCCAGCAGTTTTAGCGGGAGTTCGGCCGGGGAGCTGTTTTTT.

This clone appeared a single time. The rearrangement joins TRBV3-1 (or the pseudogene TRBV3-2) to TRBJ2-7; TRBD2 is a possible D gene (6 bases). Trimming stripped 2 bases from V and 0 bases from J, with 11 bases between. Germline V gene data show CDR1 as LGHDT and CDR2 as YNNKEL (reference sequence). The CDR3 is made up of 15 amino acids. CDR3 region: CASSQPGLSSYEQYF. DNA of the CDR3: TGTGCCAGCAGCCAACCGGGACTGAGCTCCTACGAGCAGTACTTC.

This chain uses TRBV7-8 with TRBJ1-5; 7 nucleotides align to TRBD1. This CDR3 is 15 amino acids long. The V segment lost 5 bases and the J segment 4 bases; nucleotides outside the gene matches: 8. Germline CDR1 is SGHVS and CDR2 is FQNEAQ. CDR3 bases: TGTGCCAGCAGCGCAGGGGGAAGGCAAAATCAGCCCCAGCATTTT. It yields the protein CASSAGGRQNQPQHF.

The chain links TRBV13 to TRBJ2-5, with D perhaps matching TRBD1 (7 bases). Trimming took off 4 bases at V and 5 bases at J, with 17 bases between the two ends. This CDR3 spans 15 amino acids. The germline CDR1 and CDR2 sequences are PRHDT and FYEKMQ (reference sequence). Written as DNA, the CDR3 is TGTGCCAGCAGCTCCCGACAGGGAGGCGGTGAGACCCAGTACTTC. As protein: CASSSRQGGGETQYF.

The chain is built from TRBV9 and TRBJ2-7; 7 bases match TRBD1. CDR3 length: 13 amino acids. The trim removed 3 bases at V and 12 bases at J, leaving 12 bases unmatched. Germline-derived CDR1 and CDR2 are SGDLS and YYNGEE. This CDR3 is CASSGPNTGARYF. The CDR3 DNA sequence: TGTGCCAGCAGCGGCCCGAACACAGGGGCGCGGTACTTC.

The chain recombines TRBV7-9 with TRBJ1-2; D might be TRBD1 (5 bases). Germline V lookup: CDR1 SEHNR, CDR2 FQNEAQ (reference sequence). V was cut by 4 bases and J by 2 bases, with 14 bases left in between. The CDR3 spans 15 residues. This CDR3 reads CASSWGGALNYGYTF. Here the CDR3 DNA reads TGTGCCAGCAGCTGGGGTGGGGCTCTAAACTATGGCTACACCTTC.

The chain joins TRBV2 to TRBJ1-2, with 7 bases lining up with TRBD1. Per the germline V gene, CDR1 is SNHLY and CDR2 is FYNNEI. This CDR3 has 15 amino acids. V lost 7 bases and J lost 2; bases outside the gene matches: 10. The CDR3 protein is CASTSNRQGNYGYTF. The DNA of the CDR3 is TGTGCCAGCACCTCCAACAGACAGGGAAACTATGGCTACACCTTC.

The rearrangement uses TRBV2 and TRBJ2-1; 10 bases are a match to TRBD2. Losses at the gene ends were 7 bases for V and 0 bases for J; bases not matched to a gene: 6. The CDR3 has 16 amino acids. In germline, CDR1 is SNHLY, CDR2 FYNNEI. In DNA, the CDR3 is TGTGCCAGCAAGGTGGGACTAGCGCGCTCCTACAATGAGCAGTTCTTC. It is translated as CASKVGLARSYNEQFF.

The genes are TRBV25-1 and TRBJ2-3; D may be TRBD2 (5 bases). V was cut by 0 bases and J by 0 bases, with 10 bases left in between. Germline CDR1 reads MGHDK; CDR2 reads SYGVNS. The CDR3 runs 16 residues. The CDR3 here is CASSEYSGSSTDTQYF. The CDR3 DNA sequence: TGTGCCAGCAGTGAATATTCGGGGTCAAGCACAGATACGCAGTATTTT.

For the CDR3, the DNA is TGTGCCAGCAGCTTGGCCTATCAAAACACCGGGGAGCTGTTTTTT. This encodes CASSLAYQNTGELFF. This chain links TRBV5-4 with TRBJ2-2; D remains ambiguous. V lost 0 bases to trimming and J lost 2 bases, with 8 bases between them. The V gene's germline CDR1 is SGHNT and CDR2 YYREEE (reference sequence). The CDR3 runs to 15 residues. The full variable domain, in which reference TRBV5-4 and TRBJ2-2 provide the parts outside the CDR3, is ETGVTQSPTHLIKTRGQQVTLRCSSQSGHNTVSWYQQALGQGPQFIFQYYREEENGRGNFPPRFSGLQFPNYSSELNVNALELDDSALYLCASSLAYQNTGELFFGEGSRLTVL.

This sequence joins TRBV10-3 and TRBJ2-7, with TRBD1 identical over 7 bases. The CDR3 is made up of 15 amino acids. Germline CDR1 ENHRY, CDR2 SYGVKD. Trimming took 3 bases from V and 4 from J; bases not matched to a gene: 9. This chain's CDR3 is CAISDTGAPIYEQYF. The CDR3, as DNA: TGTGCCATCAGTGATACAGGGGCGCCTATTTACGAGCAGTACTTC.

The chain carries TRBV29-1 and TRBJ1-2; D unresolved. The CDR3 is 12 amino acids. Trimming shortened V by 4 bases and J by 2 bases, and 8 bases separated the two germline ends. CDR1 and CDR2 (germline): SQVTM, ANQGSEA. CDR3 DNA sequence: TGCAGCGTTGGTAGAAGGAACTATGGCTACACCTTC. It yields the protein CSVGRRNYGYTF.

The V and J genes are TRBV28 and TRBJ2-3, with TRBD1 matching 9 bases. The CDR3 covers 16 residues. Germline-derived CDR1 and CDR2 are MDHEN and SYDVKM. V lost 6 bases, J lost 3 bases, and 10 bases stayed unmatched. The CDR3 region is CASSFGTGLVTDTQYF. CDR3 nucleotides: TGTGCCAGCAGCTTTGGGACAGGGCTGGTTACAGATACGCAGTATTTT.

The chain is built from TRBV30 and TRBJ2-5; 9 positions agree with TRBD2. J lost 5 bases, V lost 1 base, and 11 bases had no gene match. Germline loops: CDR1 GTSNPN, CDR2 SVGIG (reference sequence). The CDR3 has 16 amino acids. The DNA for the CDR3 is TGTGCCTGGAGTGCTCCGGGACTAGCTACATCCGAGACCCAGTACTTC. Protein: CAWSAPGLATSETQYF.